These T cell receptor beta chains were read from a single sample in a study of T-cell memory formation after mild COVID-19. A single record per CDR3 protein comes from TCRdb applying MiXCR to the 5' RACE reads. The sample lists about 250,000 distinct CDR3 sequences; roughly 14% were seen once. Sequenced material: PBMCs or a T cell subset sorted from them (not recorded which). The receptors here all came from an adult woman who had mild COVID-19 (a few samples of this study predate the infection). Cell type and time point are not known. The conserved cysteine and the conserved F or W are not part of the CDR3 here. The D gene is left open where the match is weak.

>TRBV12-3/TRBV12-4|TRBD1|TRBJ1-2
ASSRGTGDGYT
>TRBV4-1|TRBD2|TRBJ2-3
ASSHLLAGGLDTQY
>TRBV3-1|TRBD1|TRBJ2-1
ASSQVGWRGQGESYNEQF
>TRBV24-1|.|TRBJ1-1
ATSEGNTEAF
>TRBV20-1|TRBD1|TRBJ2-6
SARGTAGTGFSGANVLT
>TRBV9|TRBD1|TRBJ2-6
ASSVARDSPLSGANVLT
>TRBV19|.|TRBJ1-2
ASKQGPANYGYT
>TRBV20-1|.|TRBJ2-5
SASSGSGETQY
>TRBV9|TRBD1|TRBJ1-1
ASSGGQGATEAF
>TRBV20-1|TRBD1|TRBJ1-4
SALGGTGAANEKLF
>TRBV7-9|TRBD2|TRBJ2-3
ASSIGLAGDTQY
>TRBV29-1|.|TRBJ1-4
SVGGLGETNEKLF
>TRBV24-1|TRBD2|TRBJ2-7
ATSDPGLAGTYEQY
>TRBV6-5|.|TRBJ1-1
ASSYGGVAAEAF
>TRBV7-8|TRBD1|TRBJ2-5
ASSSNRGSETQY
>TRBV3-1|.|TRBJ2-1
ASSQRAGRRGNEQF
>TRBV2|TRBD2|TRBJ2-7
ASSDPAGPTFEQY
>TRBV14|TRBD1|TRBJ1-2
ASSRGQGKSGYT
>TRBV19|TRBD1|TRBJ1-5
ASSIGTGDNQPQH
>TRBV29-1|.|TRBJ1-2
SVDVGLPYGYT
>TRBV7-2|TRBD2|TRBJ2-7
ASSLDGLAGSEQY
>TRBV4-2|.|TRBJ2-3
ASSPRPRSPDTQY
>TRBV29-1|TRBD1|TRBJ1-2
SVEQGANYGYT
>TRBV2|TRBD2|TRBJ2-1
ASLPGLAGGNEQF
>TRBV4-3|TRBD2|TRBJ2-1
ASSQLRAAGGLYNEQF
>TRBV5-1|.|TRBJ2-3
ASSLTSYTDTQY
>TRBV4-1|TRBD1|TRBJ2-3
ASSLGQPSTDTQY
>TRBV15|.|TRBJ2-1
ATSRTGTSGYNEQF
>TRBV20-1|TRBD1|TRBJ1-4
SASLRTGSYEKLF
>TRBV5-5|.|TRBJ1-2
ASSLGSGSDGYT
>TRBV15|TRBD1|TRBJ1-5
ATSRGQGQGDQPQH
>TRBV18|TRBD1|TRBJ1-1
ASSLNGQGTEAF
>TRBV24-1|TRBD1|TRBJ2-2
ATSDVYRGDTGELF
>TRBV7-2|TRBD2|TRBJ2-1
ASSFSGTSGNNEQF
>TRBV7-3|.|TRBJ2-3
ASSLEAGRTQY
>TRBV18|.|TRBJ1-2
ASSPEAPGGT
>TRBV7-9|TRBD1|TRBJ2-7
ASSSKGTGLGTYEQY
>TRBV12-3/TRBV12-4|TRBD1|TRBJ2-5
ASAGQGETQY
>TRBV7-8|.|TRBJ1-6
ASSLKGLIYNSPLH
>TRBV6-5|.|TRBJ2-7
ASSRTETYEQY
>TRBV24-1|TRBD1|TRBJ2-1
ATRPGTDYYNEQF
>TRBV14|.|TRBJ2-1
ASSQDRLASYNEQF
>TRBV3-1|.|TRBJ1-6
ASSHAGTNSPLH
>TRBV29-1|.|TRBJ2-1
SDTQGYNEQF
>TRBV7-9|TRBD1|TRBJ2-1
ASNRGRSEQF